This is a list of T cell receptor beta chains from one sample in a study of blood T cells in healthy people across ages. TCRdb independently ran MiXCR on the 5' RACE reads; one entry per CDR3 protein. The sample has some 1.5 million distinct CDR3 sequences; roughly 27% are singletons. The sequenced sample was blood. The receptors were sampled from a woman in her 30s in good health. Each CDR3 is given without its conserved first and last residue.

J: TRBJ2-7; V: TRBV7-2; CDR3: ASSFFGREQY
J: TRBJ2-2; V: TRBV7-2; CDR3: ASSLVAGAQTGELF
J: TRBJ2-1; V: TRBV12-3/TRBV12-4; CDR3: ASSLAGSSYEQF
J: TRBJ2-7; V: TRBV12-3/TRBV12-4; CDR3: ASSPPRLESLLEQY
J: TRBJ2-3; V: TRBV6-4; CDR3: ASSAASGVSDTQY
J: TRBJ1-2; V: TRBV3-1; CDR3: ASSDVAPGGGYT
J: TRBJ2-3; V: TRBV2; CDR3: ASSRVGTDTQY
J: TRBJ2-7; V: TRBV28; CDR3: ASSRPGLAGSYEQY
J: TRBJ1-5; V: TRBV5-1; CDR3: ASSLGDRDHQPQH
J: TRBJ1-2; V: TRBV7-9; CDR3: ASSPRGGVGYGHT
J: TRBJ1-2; V: TRBV9; CDR3: ASSVTTNYGYT
J: TRBJ2-5; V: TRBV3-1; CDR3: ASSQGGGVETQY
J: NA; V: TRBV12-3/TRBV12-4; CDR3: ASSLAAVHYEQY
J: TRBJ1-5; V: TRBV7-2; CDR3: ASSSEQGALRQPQH
J: TRBJ2-2; V: TRBV9; CDR3: ASSVGSGVNTGELF
J: TRBJ2-7; V: TRBV6-1; CDR3: AIRLASYEQY
J: TRBJ1-2; V: TRBV12-3/TRBV12-4; CDR3: ASSRPQGEFNYDYT
J: TRBJ1-2; V: TRBV11-2; CDR3: ASSLYEDGGYT
J: TRBJ1-4; V: TRBV24-1; CDR3: ATSDSTTGANEKLF
J: TRBJ1-6; V: TRBV20-1; CDR3: SASYAGLNSPHH
J: TRBJ2-7; V: TRBV14; CDR3: ASSQVESQGTYEQY
J: TRBJ2-1; V: TRBV4-3; CDR3: ASSQERTGGAYNEQF
J: TRBJ1-2; V: TRBV10-3; CDR3: AISEEVFYGYT
J: TRBJ2-7; V: TRBV9; CDR3: ASSANRVPYEQY
J: TRBJ1-5; V: TRBV27; CDR3: ASSRGNQPRH
J: TRBJ2-7; V: TRBV28; CDR3: ASGELYEQY
J: TRBJ2-5; V: TRBV2; CDR3: ASSAREQETQY
J: TRBJ1-4; V: TRBV28; CDR3: ASGTAVNEKLF
J: TRBJ2-3; V: TRBV7-2; CDR3: ASSQQLGQY
J: TRBJ1-2; V: TRBV28; CDR3: ASRSDSVGGYT
J: TRBJ2-3; V: TRBV24-1; CDR3: ATRGTGGTDTQY
J: TRBJ2-7; V: TRBV29-1; CDR3: SVQGQTYEQY
J: TRBJ2-3; V: TRBV20-1; CDR3: SAEPLAGAADTQY
J: TRBJ2-3; V: TRBV5-1; CDR3: ASMGLAGTDTQY
J: TRBJ2-5; V: TRBV12-3/TRBV12-4; CDR3: ASSFLQRAGTQY
J: TRBJ2-1; V: TRBV20-1; CDR3: SAVQGGVTYNEQF
J: TRBJ2-1; V: TRBV29-1; CDR3: SVTNHNEQF
J: TRBJ1-5; V: TRBV7-2; CDR3: ASSLTTRDRGVNQPQH
J: TRBJ2-5; V: TRBV20-1; CDR3: SVSPPGTQY
J: TRBJ2-5; V: TRBV9; CDR3: ASSKPSEVKETQY
J: TRBJ2-3; V: TRBV7-2; CDR3: AGSALGGNTQY
J: TRBJ2-7; V: TRBV28; CDR3: ASSTGTGKVYEQY
J: TRBJ2-6; V: TRBV5-1; CDR3: ASSLILSGANVLT